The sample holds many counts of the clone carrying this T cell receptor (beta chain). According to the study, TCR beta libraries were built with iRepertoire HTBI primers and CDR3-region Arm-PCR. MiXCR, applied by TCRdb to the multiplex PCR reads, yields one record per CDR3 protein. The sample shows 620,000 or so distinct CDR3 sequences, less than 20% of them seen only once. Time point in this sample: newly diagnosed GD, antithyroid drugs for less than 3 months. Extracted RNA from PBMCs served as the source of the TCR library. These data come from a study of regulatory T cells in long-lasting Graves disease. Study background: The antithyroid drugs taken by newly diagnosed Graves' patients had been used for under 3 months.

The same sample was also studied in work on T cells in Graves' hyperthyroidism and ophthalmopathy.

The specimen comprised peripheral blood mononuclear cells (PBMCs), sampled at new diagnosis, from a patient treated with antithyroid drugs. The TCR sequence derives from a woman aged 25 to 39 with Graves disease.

For the CDR3, the DNA is TGCAGCGAGCGGAGGGGGAGCGGGGCAGCTTTCTTT. This encodes CSERRGSGAAFF. The rearrangement joins TRBV29-1 to TRBJ1-1, with a possible D match to TRBD1 (6 bases). The CDR3 runs 12 residues. The germline gives CDR1 SQVTM, CDR2 ANQGSEA. V lost 7 bases to trimming and J lost 10 bases, with 19 bases between them.